Sequencing of this T cell receptor beta chain was carried out in a study of neurological immune-mediated disorders. TCRdb called the 5' RACE reads again in MiXCR, with one record for every CDR3 protein. The repertoire holds under 15,000 distinct CDR3 sequences, with roughly an eighth as singletons. The CDR3 is made up of 11 amino acids. Trimming stripped 2 bases from V and 9 bases from J, with 5 bases between. Germline-derived CDR1 and CDR2 are SGHDN and FVKESK. The count of this clonotype is one. Sequenced material: CD8+ T cells from blood. The chain couples TRBV14 to TRBJ2-1; possibly TRBD2 for D (5 bases). The receptor's source is a female donor with HTLV-1-associated myelopathy (HAM/TSP). Written as DNA, the CDR3 is TGTGCCAGCAGCCAAACTAGTGAGCAGTTCTTC. As protein: CASSQTSEQFF.